This record concerns one T cell receptor beta chain sequence. J lost 12 bases, V lost 0 bases, and 11 bases had no gene match. The CDR3 sequence is 15 residues long. Germline V gene data show CDR1 as DFQATT and CDR2 as SNEGSKA (reference sequence). The data were taken from a study of kidney transplant recipient with SARS-CoV-2 infection. TCRdb recomputed calls from the reads with MiXCR, one row per CDR3 protein. This table holds 200,000 to 250,000 distinct CDR3 sequences, more than 25% found once. The material sequenced was a blood sample, taken at baseline and between days 110 and 120 from a kidney transplant recipient. The sequence derives from a male patient in his thirties who had COVID-19 and was a kidney transplant recipient. Certain T cells may be donor cells from the graft. This chain uses TRBV20-1 with TRBJ2-1; 10 bases match TRBD2. CDR3 sequence: CSAREASSGSVLQFF. CDR3 DNA: TGCAGTGCTAGAGAAGCCTCTAGCGGGAGTGTGTTGCAGTTCTTC.